This T cell receptor (beta chain) was obtained from a study of cytomegalovirus exposure and HLA in healthy donors. The PCR employed 60 Vbeta primers together with 13 Jbeta primers. The protocol was immunoSEQ multiplex PCR, while the TCRdb copy is restricted to in-frame clones and leaves out a portion. The profile covers about 93,000 clones, with about 79% appearing a single time and about 4% taken by the ten largest. The germline V gene has CDR1 MNHEY and CDR2 SMNVEV (reference sequence). Germline trimming cut 5 bases from V and 6 bases from J; bases unmatched to any gene: 18. There are 18 residues in the CDR3. Study results and caveats: Cytomegalovirus status, reportedly, was diagnosed with high specificity and sensitivity by the classifier. Being indistinguishable, some V segments were excluded, TRBV6-2 and TRBV6-3 among them. Later, an analysis found that common viral pathogens appeared to be linked with several of the most significant clusters.

As for this clone: Its antigen is still unknown.

Sequences were obtained from PBMCs. The chain links TRBV27 to TRBJ1-1, with 10 bases lining up with TRBD1. This clonotype originated in a man in his fifties in good health and CMV-seronegative. Here the CDR3 DNA reads TGTGCCAGCAGTCCCCTAGGACAGGGGGATCGAAGAGTCCCTGAAGCTTTCTTT. This translates into CASSPLGQGDRRVPEAFF.